Listed below are T cell receptor beta chains from one sample, sequenced in a study of blood T cell repertoires in COVID-19. Sequenced by immunoSEQ multiplex PCR; TCRdb stores in-frame clones only, minus some. The data hold roughly 200,000 clones, with around 90% observed a single time. Sequencing input: peripheral blood. All receptors derive from a man aged 40-55 years with acute or convalescent COVID-19. The CDR3 runs from the conserved cysteine through the conserved F or W. D genes are given only for firm matches. A clone size is listed for some rows: how often the clone was seen (once, few, many), or a class if it is expanded.

size: .
D: .
V: TRBV12-3/TRBV12-4
CDR3: CASSLIRDTEAFF

size: few
D: .
V: TRBV18
CDR3: CASSPGGNTEAFF

size: .
D: .
V: TRBV3-1/TRBV3-2
CDR3: CASSQGPATSTDTQYF

size: .
D: .
V: TRBV20-1
CDR3: CSAPYVREQFF

size: once
D: .
V: TRBV28
CDR3: CASSTSTENYGYTF

size: .
D: .
V: TRBV28
CDR3: CASSFATVDNSPLHF

size: .
D: TRBD1
V: TRBV2
CDR3: CASSEVRDRVNTEAFF

size: .
D: TRBD2
V: TRBV12-5
CDR3: CASGTSGGDTDTQYF

size: .
D: .
V: TRBV28
CDR3: CASSPRGNSNQPQHF

size: .
D: TRBD2
V: TRBV7-2
CDR3: CASSSQGSGGNTGELFF

size: .
D: TRBD1
V: TRBV30
CDR3: CAWSVTDRGRDTIYF

size: once
D: TRBD2
V: TRBV4-2
CDR3: CASSQDLTSGSNEQFF

size: .
D: .
V: TRBV13
CDR3: CASSSPRENSPLHF

size: .
D: .
V: TRBV5-1
CDR3: CASSLAGTLGMDAPLHF

size: .
D: .
V: TRBV28
CDR3: CASSLVQYNQPQHF

size: .
D: .
V: TRBV2
CDR3: CASSEALPGGEAFF

size: once
D: TRBD2
V: TRBV28
CDR3: CASSFAAGGLHTQYF

size: .
D: .
V: TRBV5-1
CDR3: CASSLAGDSGNTIYF

size: .
D: .
V: TRBV27
CDR3: CASSLSAYRVQPQHF

size: .
D: .
V: TRBV3-1/TRBV3-2
CDR3: CASSQFTGTSTEAFF

size: .
D: TRBD2
V: TRBV19
CDR3: CASSSGTSGYEQYF

size: once
D: TRBD1
V: TRBV7-8
CDR3: CASSSDRVYGYTF

size: .
D: TRBD2
V: TRBV4-1
CDR3: CASSQDSTSGWSETQYF

size: .
D: .
V: TRBV21-1
CDR3: CASSKERFVCRAHEQYF

size: .
D: TRBD1
V: TRBV7-9
CDR3: CASSAQGAGYGYTF

size: .
D: TRBD1
V: TRBV27
CDR3: CASSSSQPGQGRGTEAFF

size: .
D: .
V: TRBV7-3
CDR3: CASSLDAGTQYF

size: .
D: TRBD2
V: TRBV20-1
CDR3: CSASVTSGGLWETQYF

size: .
D: .
V: TRBV11-2
CDR3: CASSLASWVERSSYEQYF

size: .
D: .
V: TRBV6-6
CDR3: CASSYTQDFLTGELFF

size: .
D: TRBD1
V: TRBV5-1
CDR3: CASSQGQARQQQFF

size: few
D: .
V: TRBV5-1
CDR3: CASSLAGNTEAFF

size: .
D: TRBD2
V: TRBV7-9
CDR3: CASSLVGTKETQYF

size: .
D: .
V: TRBV4-3
CDR3: CASSLHGGRTYEQYF

size: .
D: TRBD2
V: TRBV7-9
CDR3: CASSPGLLFYEQYF

size: .
D: TRBD1
V: TRBV6-2/TRBV6-3
CDR3: CASSTRTGNIPGNTIYF

size: .
D: .
V: TRBV20-1
CDR3: CSASPKRQRRPYEQYF

size: .
D: TRBD2
V: TRBV5-1
CDR3: CASSLWGAGGGETQYF

size: .
D: .
V: TRBV5-1
CDR3: CASSLPGGDADTQYF

size: .
D: .
V: TRBV7-6
CDR3: CASSSEGTLNSPLHF

size: .
D: TRBD1
V: TRBV5-4
CDR3: CASSSRDRGIQETQYF

size: .
D: TRBD2
V: TRBV6-2/TRBV6-3
CDR3: CASSYSAGGVYNEQFF

size: .
D: .
V: TRBV7-9
CDR3: CASSSGHFFTDTQYF

size: .
D: .
V: TRBV7-2
CDR3: CASSLTLVGEQYF

size: few
D: TRBD2
V: TRBV24-1
CDR3: CATTPERERNYEQYF

size: once
D: .
V: TRBV13
CDR3: CASSREVEGTEAFF

size: .
D: .
V: TRBV27
CDR3: CASSLAGTEAFF

size: once
D: .
V: TRBV12-3/TRBV12-4
CDR3: CASTRSSYNEQFF

size: .
D: .
V: TRBV7-8
CDR3: CASSLASRVAGYTF

size: .
D: TRBD1
V: TRBV18
CDR3: CASSEGTGDNYGYTF

size: .
D: TRBD1
V: TRBV9
CDR3: CASSPQARDRGGEQYF

size: .
D: .
V: TRBV7-6
CDR3: CASSLTSGYRKSNEKLFF